These T cell receptor beta chains were read from a single sample in a study of cytomegalovirus exposure and HLA in healthy donors. Assay: immunoSEQ multiplex PCR; the TCRdb copy retains only in-frame clones and omits some. The table includes under 200,000 clones, roughly 80% detected once. Sample: PBMCs. All receptors derive from a male donor in good health and CMV-seropositive. The CDR3 runs from the conserved cysteine through the conserved F or W. Fields, in order: D gene, J gene, clone size, V gene, CDR3 DNA, CDR3 protein. D genes are given only for firm matches. Expanded clones get a size class; other rows say once, few or many, or leave the size out.

NA	TRBJ2-7	NA	TRBV30	TGTGCCTGGAGCGGGGTAGCCGAGCAGTACTTC	CAWSGVAEQYF
NA	TRBJ1-2	NA	TRBV7-8	TGTGCCAGCAGCTTAAGGATAGGGGCCTATGGCTACACCTTC	CASSLRIGAYGYTF
NA	TRBJ2-2	NA	TRBV27	TGTGCCAGCAGTTTATTTGGCAGGGGTGACACCGGGGAGCTGTTTTTT	CASSLFGRGDTGELFF
NA	TRBJ1-5	NA	TRBV19	TGTGCCAGTAACCGCCTGAGGGGGAGAGGGTATAGCAATCAGCCCCAGCATTTT	CASNRLRGRGYSNQPQHF
TRBD1	TRBJ2-7	NA	TRBV6-5	TGTGCCAGCAGCCTCGACAGGGACTACGAGCAGTACTTC	CASSLDRDYEQYF
TRBD1	TRBJ1-5	few	TRBV18	TGTGCCAGCTCACCACGTATAAGGACAGGGGGGAATCAGCCCCAGCATTTT	CASSPRIRTGGNQPQHF
TRBD1	TRBJ1-5	few	TRBV7-8	TGTGCCAGCAGTTATCAACCGCGGACAGGGCTCAATCAGCCCCAGCATTTT	CASSYQPRTGLNQPQHF
TRBD1	TRBJ2-7	NA	TRBV11-2	TGTGCCAGCAGACCCCCCTACAGGGGAAACTACGAGCAGTACTTC	CASRPPYRGNYEQYF
TRBD2	TRBJ2-7	NA	TRBV4-1	TGCGCCAGCAGCCAAGACGGACGGGAGGAACGGTACTTC	CASSQDGREERYF
TRBD1	TRBJ2-5	NA	TRBV5-1	TGCGCCAGCAGCGTATGGGACAGGAGCACGGAGACCCAGTACTTC	CASSVWDRSTETQYF
NA	TRBJ1-1	NA	TRBV5-4	TGTGCCAGCAGCCGAAGCAGGGAAGCTGAAGCTTTCTTT	CASSRSREAEAFF
TRBD2	TRBJ2-5	NA	TRBV4-1	TGCGCCAGCAGCCAAGTCACGGGGGGGCGGGAGACCCAGTACTTC	CASSQVTGGRETQYF
NA	TRBJ2-5	once	TRBV7-2	TGTGCCAGCAGCTCGGACGGACAACAAGAGACCCAGTACTTC	CASSSDGQQETQYF
NA	TRBJ2-3	NA	TRBV27	TGTGCCAGCAAGACTCCAGAGCTGGTTTGGGGCACAGATACGCAGTATTTT	CASKTPELVWGTDTQYF
TRBD1	TRBJ1-2	NA	TRBV4-3	TGCGCCAGCAGCCAAGATCAACAGGGGGACTATGGCTACACCTTC	CASSQDQQGDYGYTF
NA	TRBJ2-7	once	TRBV2	TGTGCCAGCAGAGAAAGACCGTCAGGCTACGAGCAGTACTTC	CASRERPSGYEQYF
TRBD1	TRBJ2-1	NA	TRBV5-1	TGCGCCAGCAGCACCGAACCCGACAGGGGGTTATACAATGAGCAGTTCTTC	CASSTEPDRGLYNEQFF
NA	TRBJ2-7	NA	TRBV6-5	TGTGCCACTAGACTGCTGAGCTCCTACGAGCAGTACTTC	CATRLLSSYEQYF
NA	TRBJ1-6	NA	TRBV4-1	TGCGCCAGCAGCCCAGCGGACGTGCCTAATAATTCACCCCTCCACTTT	CASSPADVPNNSPLHF
NA	TRBJ2-3	once	TRBV27	TGTGCCAGCAGTCAGCGACAGGTGGATACGCAGTATTTT	CASSQRQVDTQYF
TRBD1	TRBJ1-2	NA	TRBV2	TGTGCCACCTCGGACAGGGGAACCTATGGCTACACCTTC	CATSDRGTYGYTF
NA	TRBJ1-1	NA	TRBV5-4	TGTGCCAGCAGCCAGGGGATCGACACTGAAGCTTTCTTT	CASSQGIDTEAFF
NA	TRBJ2-6	NA	TRBV5-1	TGCGCCAGCAGCTTTTCGTTGGGCTCTGGGGCCAACGGCCTGACTTTC	CASSFSLGSGANGLTF
TRBD1	TRBJ2-3	NA	TRBV5-8	TGTGCCAGCACGACAGGGGGTCCCACAGATACGCAGTATTTT	CASTTGGPTDTQYF